What follows are 28 T cell receptor beta chains derived from one specimen sequenced in a study of blood T cell repertoires in COVID-19. Clones were sequenced by immunoSEQ multiplex PCR, and TCRdb holds only the in-frame ones, with some missing. The data hold approximately 120,000 clones, with more than 70% observed a single time. The source material was peripheral blood. The receptor set was obtained from a human donor in a cohort sampled during active COVID-19.

The rearrangement joins TRBV30 to TRBJ2-1; 14 bases agree with TRBD2. Germline loops: CDR1 GTSNPN, CDR2 SVGIG (reference sequence). The CDR3 has 14 amino acids. V lost 8 bases, J lost 12 bases, and 12 bases stayed unmatched. The CDR3 spells CAATQGLAGDGQFF. DNA for the CDR3: TGTGCCGCTACTCAGGGACTAGCGGGAGATGGGCAGTTCTTC.

This chain joins TRBV4-1 and TRBJ1-5, with 12 bases matching TRBD1. With V trimmed by 0 bases and J by 1 base, 16 bases remained unmatched. CDR1 MGHRA and CDR2 YSYEKL come from the germline V gene. The CDR3 extends over 22 amino acids. For the CDR3, the DNA is TGCGCCAGCAGCCAAGATCCAACTGCGGGACAGGGGGCGAAATTAAGCAATCAGCCCCAGCATTTT. Residues: CASSQDPTAGQGAKLSNQPQHF.

This clone was seen once. The chain combines TRBV24-1 with TRBJ2-3; 10 nucleotides align to TRBD2. V trimming: 3 bases; J trimming: 1 base; junction bases outside the gene matches: 21. CDR1 is KGHDR, CDR2 SFDVKD, per germline. The CDR3 runs 22 residues. CDR3 coding DNA: TGTGCCACCAGTGATCCGGGACATACATCGGCTAGCGGGAGACGGGGCACAGATACGCAGTATTTT. It codes for CATSDPGHTSASGRRGTDTQYF.

The chain couples TRBV19 to TRBJ2-5; D might be TRBD1 (7 bases). This CDR3 is built from 13 residues. Germline loops: CDR1 LNHDA, CDR2 SQIVND (reference sequence). Trimming took off 9 bases at V and 2 bases at J, with 13 bases between the two ends. CDR3 in DNA: TGTGCCAGCCGCGGGACAGTGCAAGAGACCCAGTACTTC. Translated: CASRGTVQETQYF.

The chain combines TRBV5-6 with TRBJ1-5, with D perhaps TRBD1 (5 bases). Germline V gene lookup returns CDR1 SGHDT and CDR2 YYEEEE. CDR3 length: 14 amino acids. Trimming shortened V by 4 bases and J by 4 bases, and 12 bases separated the two germline ends. CDR3 sequence reads: CASSGRGLNQPQHF. The CDR3 coding sequence is TGTGCCAGCAGCGGAAGGGGTTTGAATCAGCCCCAGCATTTT.

The V call is TRBV10-2, the J call TRBJ2-7; the match to TRBD1 covers 7 bases. Trimming at V came to 4 bases and at J to 3 bases, leaving 3 bases not matched to a gene. The CDR3 totals 13 residues. The V gene's germline CDR1 is WSHSY and CDR2 SAAADI. The CDR3 bases are TGCGCCAGCAGTGGACAGGGCCTCTACGAGCAGTACGTC. Encoded protein: CASSGQGLYEQYV.

This clone was observed a handful of times. The genes are TRBV24-1 and TRBJ1-5; 9 bases match TRBD1. This CDR3 region has 16 residues. Germline V gives CDR1 KGHDR, CDR2 SFDVKD. Trimming cost V 9 bases and J 3 bases; bases outside gene matches: 11. CDR3 nucleotides: TGTGCCACCGCGGGCCCCGGGACAGGGTCCAATCAGCCCCAGCATTTT. The encoded protein is CATAGPGTGSNQPQHF.

The rearrangement links TRBV7-2 to TRBJ2-7; the D gene is possibly TRBD2 (7 bases). This CDR3 region has 17 residues. The V end lost 3 bases, the J end lost 1 base, and 19 bases lay between the germline ends. Germline CDR1 SGHTA, CDR2 FQGNSA. The CDR3 reads CASSFLGGGPFSYEQYF. CDR3 bases: TGTGCCAGCAGCTTCCTGGGGGGGGGCCCTTTTTCCTACGAGCAGTACTTC.

This clone occurred once. The chain has TRBV11-2 and TRBJ1-4; TRBD1 aligns across 8 bases. Germline V gene sequence: CDR1 SGHAT, CDR2 FQNNGV. CDR3 length equals 13 residues. The V and J ends lost 5 bases and 13 bases, in that order; junction bases with no gene match: 9. The CDR3 sequence is CASSTGQGLVLFF. In DNA form, the CDR3 reads TGTGCCAGCAGCACAGGACAGGGTTTGGTACTGTTTTTT.

This chain connects TRBV5-4 to TRBJ2-3, with a weak D call TRBD2 (5 bases). The CDR3 loop spans 15 amino acids. V lost 1 base and J 1 base, leaving 10 bases between the germline ends. CDR1 is SGHNT, CDR2 YYREEE, per germline (reference sequence). The CDR3 nucleotides read TGTGCCAGCAGCTTGAGGGAGACCGGCACAGATACGCAGTATTTT. Protein sequence: CASSLRETGTDTQYF.

J is TRBJ1-1 and V is TRBV5-5; D call uncertain. Germline V CDR1 and CDR2: SGHKS, YYEKEE (reference sequence). Trimming pared 0 bases from V and 3 bases from J, leaving 12 bases between. The CDR3 is 15 amino acids. The CDR3 here is CASSLDPGDDTEAFF. CDR3 nucleotides: TGTGCCAGCAGCTTGGATCCGGGAGATGACACTGAAGCTTTCTTT.

This chain joins TRBV19 and TRBJ2-2; D remains ambiguous. V was clipped by 3 bases and J by 2 bases, with 16 bases between them. Germline CDR1 reads LNHDA; CDR2 reads SQIVND (reference sequence). The CDR3 consists of 17 residues. In nucleotides, the CDR3 is TGTGCCAGTAGTATCCCGTTGGGTAGCCCCAACACCGGGGAGCTGTTTTTT. It specifies CASSIPLGSPNTGELFF.

The rearrangement links TRBV5-1 to TRBJ2-3, with TRBD2 matching over 9 bases. Germline values: CDR1 SGHRS, CDR2 YFSETQ. The V and J ends lost 0 bases and 7 bases, in that order; junction bases with no gene match: 6. The CDR3 has 15 amino acids. DNA of the CDR3: TGCGCCAGCAGCTTGGGTAGCGGGAGTACGAATACGCAGTATTTT. It yields the protein CASSLGSGSTNTQYF.

The chain uses TRBV9 and TRBJ2-7; no definite D call. Trimming cost V 0 bases and J 0 bases, with 7 bases left between them. The CDR3 covers 14 residues. The V gene's germline CDR1 is SGDLS and CDR2 YYNGEE. The CDR3 DNA sequence: TGTGCCAGCAGCGTAGATCTAATCTCCTACGAGCAGTACTTC. Protein sequence: CASSVDLISYEQYF.

This chain links TRBV12-3 or TRBV12-4 with TRBJ1-2, with TRBD1 matching over 9 bases. After removal of 5 bases from V and 5 bases from J, the junction contained 3 bases not matched to a gene. The CDR3 loop spans 13 amino acids. In DNA, the CDR3 is TGTGCCAGCAGTATGGACAGGGGTTATGGCTACACCTTC. Encoded protein: CASSMDRGYGYTF.

This chain joins TRBV28 and TRBJ2-1; 8 bases map to TRBD2. Looked up from germline, CDR1 is MDHEN and CDR2 is SYDVKM. The length of the CDR3 is 14 residues. Losses at the gene ends were 6 bases for V and 7 bases for J; bases not matched to a gene: 8. CDR3 nucleotide sequence: TGTGCCAGCAGGCGGGGACTAGTAAAGAATGAGCAGTTCTTC. As protein: CASRRGLVKNEQFF.

V gene TRBV3-1 (or the pseudogene TRBV3-2) combines with J gene TRBJ2-7; 8 nucleotides line up with TRBD1. CDR1 LGHDT and CDR2 YNNKEL come from the germline V gene (reference sequence). Unmatched junction bases numbered 7, after V lost 7 bases and J lost 2 bases. The CDR3 runs 14 residues. In DNA form, the CDR3 reads TGTGCCAGCAATCAGGGGGCCGCGGCCTACGAGCAGTACGTC. Translating it yields CASNQGAAAYEQYV.

This chain links TRBV10-3 with TRBJ1-2; D possibly corresponds to TRBD1 (6 bases). V shed 3 bases and J shed 4 bases, with 12 bases lying between them. This CDR3 comprises 14 residues. CDR1 is ENHRY and CDR2 is SYGVKD in the germline V gene. The CDR3 loop is CAISDNREGYGYTF. In DNA, the CDR3 is TGTGCCATCAGTGATAACAGGGAGGGCTATGGCTACACCTTC.

V and J are TRBV7-8 and TRBJ1-1, with D possibly TRBD1 on 5 matching bases. V lost 5 bases and J 0 bases, leaving 13 bases between the germline ends. Germline V CDR1 and CDR2: SGHVS, FQNEAQ. The CDR3 is 15 residues long. CDR3 sequence: CASSIEQVLNTEAFF. The CDR3 DNA is TGTGCCAGCAGCATAGAACAGGTACTGAACACTGAAGCTTTCTTT.

The V and J genes are TRBV6-4 and TRBJ1-1; TRBD1 aligns across 10 bases. The V and J ends lost 6 bases and 10 bases, in that order; junction bases with no gene match: 8. Germline V CDR1 and CDR2: MRHNA, SNTAGT. The CDR3 length is 13 residues. DNA of the CDR3: TGTGCCAGCAGGGAGACAGGGGGCGGAATAGCTTTCTTT. Amino acids: CASRETGGGIAFF.

The chain links TRBV27 to TRBJ2-1; 12 bases are a match to TRBD2. The CDR3 length is 15 residues. J lost 5 bases, V lost 4 bases, and 3 bases had no gene match. Germline V gives CDR1 MNHEY, CDR2 SMNVEV (reference sequence). CDR3 sequence: CASSSGLAGHNEQFF. The CDR3 bases are TGTGCCAGCAGTTCCGGACTAGCGGGGCACAATGAGCAGTTCTTC.

The rearrangement uses TRBV3-1 (or the pseudogene TRBV3-2) and TRBJ2-3; 9 bases are shared with TRBD1. Germline CDR1 and CDR2: LGHDT and YNNKEL (reference sequence). V was pared by 1 base and J by 4 bases, with 9 bases of the junction left unmatched. The CDR3 runs to 17 residues. The CDR3 DNA follows: TGTGCCAGCAGCCAAGCTCTAGGACAGGGGAACGCAGATACGCAGTATTTT. Amino acids: CASSQALGQGNADTQYF.

The chain recombines TRBV19 with TRBJ1-1; D uncertain. From germline, CDR1 is LNHDA and CDR2 SQIVND (reference sequence). The V end lost 0 bases, the J end lost 1 base, and 12 bases lay between the germline ends. The CDR3 extends over 16 amino acids. The chain's CDR3 is CASSIDLGLTNTEAFF. CDR3 sequence (DNA): TGTGCCAGTAGTATAGATCTCGGACTCACGAACACTGAAGCTTTCTTT.

This clone was seen a single time. The chain carries TRBV6-5 and TRBJ1-3; D is possibly TRBD1 (5 bases). The CDR3 spans 16 residues. Germline CDR1 and CDR2: MNHEY and SVGAGI. The V gene lost 2 bases and the J gene lost 3 bases, with 14 bases spanning the gap. The CDR3 nucleotides read TGTGCCAGCAGTTACAGAGCGGGGGTTGGTGGAAACACCATATATTTT. It codes for CASSYRAGVGGNTIYF.

This clone was seen once. This sequence joins TRBV10-3 and TRBJ2-2, with D unresolved. The CDR3 loop spans 16 amino acids. The V gene's germline CDR1 is ENHRY and CDR2 SYGVKD. The V end lost 1 base, the J end lost 2 bases, and 11 bases lay between the germline ends. The CDR3 protein is CAISEFGETNTGELFF. CDR3 nucleotide sequence: TGTGCCATCAGTGAGTTCGGTGAAACCAACACCGGGGAGCTGTTTTTT.

The rearrangement uses TRBV6-5 and TRBJ2-1; 7 bases align to TRBD1. The V and J ends lost 1 base and 6 bases, in that order; junction bases with no gene match: 3. The germline V gene encodes CDR1 MNHEY and CDR2 SVGAGI. This CDR3 has 14 residues. Here the CDR3 DNA reads TGTGCCAGCAGTTACTTGAACAGGGGCAATGAGCAGTTCTTC. It codes for CASSYLNRGNEQFF.

This clone was recorded once. V usage is TRBV9 and J usage is TRBJ1-4, with D hard to call. Deletions cut 4 bases from V and 4 bases from J, with 14 bases between. Germline V gives CDR1 SGDLS, CDR2 YYNGEE. CDR3 length equals 15 residues. The CDR3 DNA is TGTGCCAGCAGCTTAGGTCCCGGACTTAATGAAAAACTGTTTTTT. Its protein is CASSLGPGLNEKLFF.

The chain has TRBV15 and TRBJ2-7, with D tentatively TRBD1 (6 bases). Germline CDR1 reads LNHNV; CDR2 reads YYDKDF (reference sequence). The germline V and J ends were trimmed by 4 bases and 5 bases, with 12 bases remaining between them. The CDR3 totals 13 residues. The CDR3 DNA follows: TGTGCCACCAGCAAACAGGGCAGCGACGAGCAGTACTTC. The encoded protein is CATSKQGSDEQYF.